This T cell receptor beta chain was identified in a study of T cell repertoires in aging, cancer and after chemotherapy. Looking at the study overall: Healthy donor repertoires were recorded over several months to years and showed clear clonal overlap. The full dataset contained 9.1 million or so TCR reads.

Study results and caveats: Median generation probability rose over the chemotherapy interval in each cancer cohort, suggesting rebound thymic output.

The CDR3 covers 15 residues. The germline gives CDR1 MNHNS, CDR2 SASEGT. The germline V and J ends were trimmed by 6 bases and 4 bases, with 18 bases remaining between them. TRB rearrangements spanning V, D and J were amplified using mixed TRB-A/B primers. TCRdb analysed the multiplex PCR reads with MiXCR anew, one entry per CDR3 protein. Among 5,000 to 8,000 distinct CDR3 sequences listed, 25% to 30% were seen once. Peripheral blood genomic DNA, not sorted cells or RNA, was the template. A remark on this clonotype: The antigen remains undetermined. A much larger clone differs by one base, so this may be a read error.

The genes are TRBV6-1 and TRBJ1-2; D possibly corresponds to TRBD1 (6 bases). The sequence derives from a human donor in good health. Sequencing was carried out using blood. CDR3 residues: CASSSTTGSLYGYTF. CDR3 bases: TGTGCCAGCAGCTCTACTACAGGGTCCCTCTATGGCTACACCTTC.